The 10 T cell receptor beta chains in this list originate from one sample, sequenced in a study of cytomegalovirus exposure and HLA in healthy donors. Assay used: immunoSEQ multiplex PCR; TCRdb lists only in-frame clones, some missing. The sample records about 160,000 clones, 95% to 97% being singletons. Source material: PBMCs. These receptors all stem from a young woman in good health and CMV-seronegative.

There are a few counts of this clone. The chain uses TRBV6-5 and TRBJ1-1; no clear D. The V gene lost 2 bases and the J gene lost 3 bases, with 4 bases spanning the gap. Per germline, CDR1 MNHEY and CDR2 SVGAGI. The CDR3 is 12 amino acids. In DNA form, the CDR3 reads TGTGCCAGCAGTTACGGCCACACTGAAGCTTTCTTT. Translating it yields CASSYGHTEAFF.

DNA of the CDR3: TGTGCCAGCAGCTTAAGGTGGGGGGGCCAAAATGAGCAGTTCTTC. This translates into CASSLRWGGQNEQFF. The gene calls are TRBV7-3 and TRBJ2-1, with a possible D match to TRBD2 (7 bases). This CDR3 region has 15 residues. Trimming removed 1 base at V and 7 bases at J, with 14 bases between. Germline V gene sequence: CDR1 SGHTA, CDR2 FQGTGA.

The rearrangement links TRBV5-1 to TRBJ1-4; 8 nucleotides line up with TRBD1. Germline CDR1 reads SGHRS; CDR2 reads YFSETQ. V lost 1 base, J lost 6 bases, and 2 bases stayed unmatched. The CDR3 has 14 residues. The CDR3 DNA follows: TGCGCCAGCAGCTTGATACAGGGGGATGAAAAACTGTTTTTT. Its protein is CASSLIQGDEKLFF. Looking up the rest from reference TRBV5-1 and TRBJ1-4 gives the full variable domain: KAGVTQTPRYLIKTRGQQVTLSCSPISGHRSVSWYQQTPGQGLQFLFEYFSETQRNKGNFPGRFSGRQFSNSRSEMNVSTLELGDSALYLCASSLIQGDEKLFFGSGTQLSVL.

A note on this clone: The junction and the germline gene differ at one end; a read error may be behind it. This chain connects TRBV11-1 to TRBJ2-3; TRBD2 is a possible D gene (5 bases). The CDR3 consists of 12 residues. The V gene's germline CDR1 is SGHAT and CDR2 FQDESV (reference sequence). In nucleotides, the CDR3 is TGTGCCAGCAGCTTATGGGCTAGCATCCCCCATTTT. Residues: CASSLWASIPHF.

The chain recombines TRBV7-9 with TRBJ1-1; TRBD1 might be the D (6 bases). The germline gives CDR1 SEHNR, CDR2 FQNEAQ (reference sequence). Trimming cost V 6 bases and J 3 bases, with 17 bases left between them. This CDR3 is 15 amino acids long. The CDR3 DNA sequence: TGTGCCAGCAGTCCACAGGGAGAAGGGTACACTGAAGCTTTCTTT. Protein product: CASSPQGEGYTEAFF.

V usage is TRBV6-5 and J usage is TRBJ2-3; D perhaps matches TRBD2 (6 bases). With 7 bases removed from V and 5 bases from J, the gap between germline ends came to 10 bases. Germline CDR1 MNHEY, CDR2 SVGAGI. This CDR3 is 12 amino acids long. The CDR3 sequence: CASTSGVDTQYF. CDR3 nucleotide sequence: TGTGCCAGCACTTCGGGGGTAGATACGCAGTATTTT.

This clone was observed a handful of times. The chain recombines TRBV2 with TRBJ1-4; TRBD1 agrees at 8 bases. The V gene's germline CDR1 is SNHLY and CDR2 FYNNEI. CDR3 size: 14 residues. J lost 7 bases, V lost 7 bases, and 8 bases had no gene match. In DNA, the CDR3 is TGTGCCAGCACTCGGACAGGGAGGCGTGAAAAACTGTTTTTT. Its translation is CASTRTGRREKLFF.

In its sample, this clone was seen once. The chain is built from TRBV18 and TRBJ2-7; maybe TRBD2 (5 bases). The germline gives CDR1 KGHSH, CDR2 LQKENI. The CDR3 loop spans 12 amino acids. The V gene lost 0 bases and the J gene lost 5 bases, with 5 bases spanning the gap. The chain's CDR3 is CASSPPGDEQYF. CDR3 DNA: TGTGCCAGCTCACCACCCGGGGACGAGCAGTACTTC.

V gene TRBV6-5 combines with J gene TRBJ1-6; D gene ambiguous. Germline CDR1 and CDR2: MNHEY and SVGAGI. The germline V and J ends were trimmed by 8 bases and 0 bases, with 11 bases remaining between them. The CDR3 consists of 15 residues. CDR3 DNA: TGTGCCAGCGATGATCGGGGCTCCTATAATTCACCCCTCCACTTT. This translates into CASDDRGSYNSPLHF.

This clone was detected only once. This rearrangement joins TRBV5-1 to TRBJ2-7; maybe TRBD2 (5 bases). Germline assignment: CDR1 SGHRS and CDR2 YFSETQ. Trimming left V 0 bases short and J 7 bases short, with 17 bases between. This CDR3 is 15 amino acids long. The CDR3 spells CASSLAAVGSGEQYF. CDR3 nucleotide sequence: TGCGCCAGCAGCTTGGCTGCCGTAGGATCGGGAGAGCAGTACTTC.